A selection of T cell receptor beta chains follows, all from one sample in a study of lymphopenia after photon versus proton radiotherapy. Repertoires were generated with immunoSEQ multiplex PCR, while TCRdb's copy carries only in-frame clones and drops some. This sample has about 50,000 clones, with about 92% found just once. The sequences come from peripheral blood, collected from a patient treated with photon-based radiotherapy. The receptors here all came from a woman aged 40 to 55 with cholangiocarcinoma. The CDR3 runs from the conserved cysteine through the conserved F or W. A D gene is named only where the DNA matches it firmly.

j_call d_call v_call cdr3_aa cdr3_nt
TRBJ2-2 TRBD2 TRBV9 CASSALGGGGITGELFF TGTGCCAGCAGCGCCCTCGGGGGGGGCGGGATAACCGGGGAGCTGTTTTTT
TRBJ2-6 - TRBV18 CASSPPQAGANVLTF TGTGCCAGCTCACCACCGCAGGCTGGGGCCAACGTCCTGACTTTC
TRBJ1-5 - TRBV6-1 CASSAGPTWSNQPQHF TGTGCCAGCAGTGCCGGACCGACTTGGAGCAATCAGCCCCAGCATTTT
TRBJ2-6 - TRBV6-5 CASSLRPSGANVLTF TGTGCCAGCAGTCTCCGACCCTCTGGGGCCAACGTCCTGACTTTC
TRBJ1-4 - TRBV11-2 CASSLSQRSEKLFF TGTGCCAGCAGCTTAAGCCAGAGAAGTGAAAAACTGTTTTTT
TRBJ2-7 - TRBV2 CASLGRYEQYF TGTGCCAGCCTGGGACGCTACGAGCAGTACTTC
TRBJ2-7 - TRBV10-3 CAISGLSGVGDEQYF TGTGCCATCAGTGGCTTGTCAGGGGTAGGGGATGAGCAGTACTTC
TRBJ2-1 - TRBV6-6 CASSYASQEQFF TGTGCCAGCAGTTACGCCTCCCAGGAGCAGTTCTTC
TRBJ2-7 TRBD1 TRBV27 CASSSEDRANYEQYF TGTGCCAGCAGTTCCGAAGACAGGGCTAACTACGAGCAGTACTTC
TRBJ2-2 - TRBV7-3 CASSLGTGELFF TGTGCCAGCAGCTTGGGTACCGGGGAGCTGTTTTTT